One sample yielded the 16 T cell receptor beta chains listed below, sequenced in a study of blood T cells in healthy people across ages. Alongside a J-beta primer mix, a sample-barcoded 5' primer served in a second PCR lasting roughly 6 to 11 cycles. TCRdb called the 5' RACE reads again in MiXCR, with one record for every CDR3 protein. Among about 800,000 distinct CDR3 sequences listed, around 25% were seen once. This same sample was also taken into another study, of T cells of mothers and their children.

Specimen: blood. These receptors were taken from a boy between 10 and 17 years old in good health.

The chain is built from TRBV5-1 and TRBJ2-4; TRBD2 aligns across 7 bases. The CDR3 totals 16 residues. Germline V CDR1 and CDR2: SGHRS, YFSETQ. The trim removed 4 bases at V and 0 bases at J, leaving 7 bases unmatched. In DNA, the CDR3 is TGCGCCAGCAGCATGACTAGCAGTCTAGCCAAAAACATTCAGTACTTC. This sequence encodes CASSMTSSLAKNIQYF.

V gene TRBV6-6 combines with J gene TRBJ1-6, with TRBD1 identical over 9 bases. Germline lookup yields CDR1 MNHNY and CDR2 SVGAGI (reference sequence). Trimming cost V 8 bases and J 7 bases; bases outside gene matches: 3. The CDR3 is 13 residues long. The CDR3 sequence is CASGDRENSPLHF. CDR3 nucleotide sequence: TGTGCCAGCGGGGACAGGGAAAATTCACCCCTCCACTTT.

This clonotype was detected a few times. The chain joins TRBV10-3 to TRBJ2-7; D perhaps matches TRBD1 (5 bases). With 0 bases removed from V and 2 bases from J, the gap between germline ends came to 17 bases. The CDR3 is 17 residues long. The germline V gene has CDR1 ENHRY and CDR2 SYGVKD. The CDR3 region is CAISESTASKIPYEQYF. The CDR3 nucleotides read TGTGCCATCAGTGAGTCGACAGCCAGTAAAATCCCCTACGAGCAGTACTTC.

The CDR3 DNA reads TGTGCCAGCAGTTACCCGGGTCGTACTGAAGCTTTCTTT. This codes for CASSYPGRTEAFF. This chain connects TRBV6-2 or TRBV6-3 to TRBJ1-1; D gene unclear. CDR1 and CDR2 from the germline V gene are MNHEY and SVGEGT. Trimming pared 2 bases from V and 5 bases from J, leaving 9 bases between. The CDR3 sequence is 13 residues long.

The chain is built from TRBV5-1 and TRBJ2-5; TRBD2 matches 8 bases. Germline trimming cut 4 bases from V and 1 base from J; bases unmatched to any gene: 9. Germline CDR1 is SGHRS and CDR2 is YFSETQ. The CDR3 is 16 amino acids. The CDR3 here is CASSPGTGGSQETQYF. The CDR3 DNA sequence: TGCGCCAGCAGCCCTGGGACGGGAGGGTCCCAAGAGACCCAGTACTTC.

V gene TRBV4-1 combines with J gene TRBJ2-5; the match to TRBD1 covers 7 bases. V shed 2 bases and J 4 bases; nucleotides not matched to a gene: 7. The CDR3 is 15 residues long. Germline V CDR1 and CDR2: MGHRA, YSYEKL. This CDR3 is CASSQIPGTAETQYF. CDR3 DNA sequence: TGCGCCAGCAGCCAAATACCCGGGACAGCAGAGACCCAGTACTTC.

V gene TRBV6-5 combines with J gene TRBJ2-7, with 8 bases matching TRBD2. The CDR3 has 14 amino acids. The germline V gene has CDR1 MNHEY and CDR2 SVGAGI. Unmatched junction bases numbered 7, after V lost 6 bases and J lost 3 bases. DNA of the CDR3: TGTGCCAGCAGCCCCGGGGGGGTCCGCTACGAGCAGTACTTC. Its translation is CASSPGGVRYEQYF.

This clonotype was recorded only once. The chain links TRBV29-1 to TRBJ1-1; D unresolved. Trimming left V 6 bases short and J 5 bases short, with 10 bases between. Germline CDR1 SQVTM, CDR2 ANQGSEA. This CDR3 contains 11 residues. The CDR3 nucleotides are TGCAGCGTCCCCCAGGAGACTGAAGCTTTCTTT. Its translation is CSVPQETEAFF.

In its sample, this clonotype was seen a few times. This chain links TRBV10-3 with TRBJ2-1, with 10 bases aligning to TRBD1. Germline V gene lookup returns CDR1 ENHRY and CDR2 SYGVKD. The CDR3 contains 16 residues. Trimming cost V 0 bases and J 9 bases; bases outside gene matches: 8. The DNA of the CDR3 is TGTGCCATCAGTGAGTCGGGACAGGGGAAATTTGTTGAGCAGTTCTTC. It yields the protein CAISESGQGKFVEQFF.

This sequence joins TRBV4-3 and TRBJ1-4; D gene unclear. CDR3 length: 16 residues. V lost 0 bases and J 1 base, leaving 9 bases between the germline ends. Germline values: CDR1 LGHNA, CDR2 YSLEER. The CDR3 sequence is CASSQERGLTNEKLFF. In DNA form, the CDR3 reads TGCGCCAGCAGCCAAGAGCGTGGTCTAACTAATGAAAAACTGTTTTTT.

This clonotype turned up a few times. The chain has TRBV7-3 and TRBJ2-2, with unresolved D. Trimming pared 4 bases from V and 4 bases from J, leaving 13 bases between. Germline CDR1 is SGHTA and CDR2 is FQGTGA. The CDR3 runs 15 residues. This chain's CDR3 is CASSSQQTGTGELFF. In DNA form, the CDR3 reads TGTGCCAGCAGCTCGCAGCAGACGGGCACCGGGGAGCTGTTTTTT.

The chain carries TRBV2 and TRBJ2-3; maybe TRBD1 (5 bases). The CDR3 contains 18 residues. V was cut by 3 bases and J by 6 bases, with 25 bases left in between. Germline V lookup: CDR1 SNHLY, CDR2 FYNNEI. CDR3 region: CASSDPFGAEPLFDTQYF. DNA for the CDR3: TGTGCCAGCAGTGACCCGTTTGGGGCGGAACCACTCTTCGATACGCAGTATTTT.

The chain couples TRBV4-3 to TRBJ2-7; 9 bases are a match to TRBD1. In germline, CDR1 is LGHNA, CDR2 YSLEER. Germline trimming cut 0 bases from V and 4 bases from J; bases unmatched to any gene: 7. The CDR3 is made up of 16 amino acids. CDR3 protein: CASSQEWGTGSYEQYF. In nucleotides, the CDR3 is TGCGCCAGCAGCCAAGAGTGGGGGACAGGGTCGTACGAGCAGTACTTC.

This clonotype was seen more than once but under ten times. The rearrangement links TRBV28 to TRBJ2-4; 11 nucleotides align to TRBD2. Losses at the gene ends were 8 bases for V and 5 bases for J; bases not matched to a gene: 5. The CDR3 totals 14 residues. CDR1 and CDR2 (germline): MDHEN, SYDVKM. CDR3 sequence: CASLSGGVQNIQYF. As DNA, the CDR3 is TGTGCCAGCCTTAGCGGGGGGGTACAAAACATTCAGTACTTC. Full variable domain (remainder filled in from reference TRBV28 and TRBJ2-4): DVKVTQSSRYLVKRTGEKVFLECVQDMDHENMFWYRQDPGLGLRLIYFSYDVKMKEKGDIPEGYSVSREKKERFSLILESASTNQTSMYLCASLSGGVQNIQYFGAGTRLSVL.

The gene calls are TRBV7-2 and TRBJ1-6; D ambiguous. The germline V gene has CDR1 SGHTA and CDR2 FQGNSA. V lost 1 base, J lost 11 bases, and 12 bases lay in between. CDR3 length: 14 amino acids. CDR3 DNA: TGTGCCAGCAGCTTAGGGCTGGGCTCTGCACCCCTCCACTTT. Its protein is CASSLGLGSAPLHF.

This clonotype was counted only a few times. The gene calls are TRBV2 and TRBJ2-5; 7 nucleotides align to TRBD2. The J segment lost 5 bases and the V segment lost 5 bases, leaving 8 bases of the junction unmatched. This CDR3 has 14 residues. From germline, CDR1 is SNHLY and CDR2 FYNNEI. CDR3 sequence reads: CASSSNGGGETQYF. The CDR3 DNA follows: TGTGCCAGCAGTTCCAATGGCGGGGGTGAGACCCAGTACTTC.